A selection of T cell receptor beta chains follows, all from one sample in a study of T cells in Graves' hyperthyroidism and ophthalmopathy. Using its own MiXCR run on the multiplex PCR reads, TCRdb lists one record per CDR3 protein. The sample has hundreds of thousands of distinct CDR3 sequences, about 17% seen once. The sequenced material came from blood. These receptors were collected from a woman between 45 and 65 years old with Graves' hyperthyroidism that later progressed to Graves' ophthalmopathy. The CDR3 runs from the conserved cysteine through the conserved F or W. Fields, in order: CDR3 length, J gene, V gene, CDR3 protein.

len: 16
j_gene: TRBJ2-2
v_gene: TRBV12-3/TRBV12-4
CDR3aa: CASSRLAGARTGELFF

len: 14
j_gene: TRBJ1-2
v_gene: TRBV30
CDR3aa: CAWSVRSRGHGYTF

len: 15
j_gene: TRBJ2-7
v_gene: TRBV20-1
CDR3aa: CSARDPTARVYEQYF

len: 11
j_gene: TRBJ2-1
v_gene: TRBV30
CDR3aa: CAWSEKWEQFF

len: 14
j_gene: TRBJ1-2
v_gene: TRBV19
CDR3aa: CASHNRVRGYGYTF

len: 16
j_gene: TRBJ1-1
v_gene: TRBV27
CDR3aa: CASSFRQGAANTEAFF

len: 12
j_gene: TRBJ2-5
v_gene: TRBV12-3/TRBV12-4
CDR3aa: CASSPKKETQYF

len: 14
j_gene: TRBJ1-6
v_gene: TRBV5-6
CDR3aa: CASSLFQGASPLHF

len: 17
j_gene: TRBJ2-3
v_gene: TRBV20-1
CDR3aa: CSAGPGTSGGSTDTQYF

len: 13
j_gene: TRBJ1-1
v_gene: TRBV9
CDR3aa: CASSVGSRYEAFF

len: 14
j_gene: TRBJ1-1
v_gene: TRBV5-1
CDR3aa: CASSLQQGHTEAFF

len: 12
j_gene: TRBJ2-1
v_gene: TRBV2
CDR3aa: CASGLAGYEQFF

len: 15
j_gene: TRBJ1-2
v_gene: TRBV6-4
CDR3aa: CASSAGTGGDYGYTF

len: 15
j_gene: TRBJ2-1
v_gene: TRBV29-1
CDR3aa: CSVGRQGPPYNEQFF

len: 15
j_gene: TRBJ2-1
v_gene: TRBV3-1
CDR3aa: CASSLPRGRDNEQFF

len: 18
j_gene: TRBJ2-5
v_gene: TRBV4-1
CDR3aa: CASSPRASGGVDQETQYF

len: 14
j_gene: TRBJ1-2
v_gene: TRBV12-3/TRBV12-4
CDR3aa: CASWGDRDNYGYTF

len: 14
j_gene: TRBJ1-3
v_gene: TRBV20-1
CDR3aa: CSAISGISGNTIYF

len: 13
j_gene: TRBJ2-7
v_gene: TRBV5-1
CDR3aa: CASSSSWTGEQYF

len: 14
j_gene: TRBJ2-7
v_gene: TRBV12-3/TRBV12-4
CDR3aa: CASSFRGRPYEQCF

len: 14
j_gene: TRBJ1-2
v_gene: TRBV11-2
CDR3aa: CASSLVSGSYGYTF

len: 15
j_gene: TRBJ2-3
v_gene: TRBV10-1
CDR3aa: CASSDRDRGPDTQYF

len: 15
j_gene: TRBJ1-1
v_gene: TRBV6-1
CDR3aa: CASSSFGQVYTEAFF

len: 14
j_gene: TRBJ1-1
v_gene: TRBV9
CDR3aa: CARSPSGRWAEAFF